One sample yielded the 15 T cell receptor beta chains listed below, sequenced in a study of blood T cell repertoires in COVID-19. Repertoires were generated with immunoSEQ multiplex PCR, while TCRdb's copy carries only in-frame clones and drops some. The sample lists about 230,000 clones; around nine tenths were seen once. Material: PBMCs or T cells enriched from blood (not recorded which). These receptors all come from a woman in her thirties with acute COVID-19.

J is TRBJ1-4 and V is TRBV5-4; 8 bases match TRBD1. Germline trimming cut 4 bases from V and 0 bases from J; bases unmatched to any gene: 5. Germline V lookup: CDR1 SGHNT, CDR2 YYREEE (reference sequence). The CDR3 runs to 16 residues. The CDR3 nucleotides are TGTGCCAGCAGCCCGGACAGGGCAACAACTAATGAAAAACTGTTTTTT. Its protein product is CASSPDRATTNEKLFF.

The gene calls are TRBV15 and TRBJ1-2; D call uncertain. The CDR3 spans 15 residues. V lost 0 bases to trimming and J lost 0 bases, with 8 bases between them. Germline lookup yields CDR1 LNHNV and CDR2 YYDKDF (reference sequence). This chain's CDR3 is CATSRDAAANYGYTF. CDR3 sequence (DNA): TGTGCCACCAGCAGAGATGCGGCAGCTAACTATGGCTACACCTTC.

The chain recombines TRBV25-1 with TRBJ2-2; the match to TRBD1 covers 8 bases. J lost 3 bases, V lost 4 bases, and 4 bases had no gene match. The CDR3 length is 15 residues. Germline V gene data show CDR1 as MGHDK and CDR2 as SYGVNS. CDR3 sequence: CASSASGGYTGELFF. CDR3 nucleotide sequence: TGTGCCAGCAGTGCGTCAGGGGGCTACACCGGGGAGCTGTTTTTT.

This clone came up a few times. The chain recombines TRBV6-6 with TRBJ2-7; tentatively, D is TRBD1 (6 bases). Germline loops: CDR1 MNHNY, CDR2 SVGAGI (reference sequence). This CDR3 is built from 14 residues. The germline V and J ends were trimmed by 6 bases and 4 bases, with 16 bases remaining between them. Here the CDR3 reads CASRGAGVKYEQYF. In DNA form, the CDR3 reads TGTGCCAGCAGGGGGGCAGGGGTGAAGTACGAGCAGTACTTC.

The chain joins TRBV24-1 to TRBJ1-1; 10 nucleotides match TRBD1. The trim removed 3 bases at V and 9 bases at J, leaving 6 bases unmatched. Germline V lookup: CDR1 KGHDR, CDR2 SFDVKD. This CDR3 is built from 14 residues. The chain's CDR3 is CATSDPDRGPKAFF. The CDR3 nucleotides are TGTGCCACCAGTGATCCCGACAGGGGGCCCAAAGCTTTCTTT.

This clone has just a few counts. The chain recombines TRBV7-2 with TRBJ1-4; D is unclear. Germline lookup yields CDR1 SGHTA and CDR2 FQGNSA. The length of the CDR3 is 15 residues. Trimming took off 3 bases at V and 4 bases at J, with 12 bases between the two ends. Here the CDR3 reads CASSLSGSYNEKLFF. The CDR3 DNA reads as TGTGCCAGCAGCTTGTCCGGGTCCTATAATGAAAAACTGTTTTTT.

The chain employs TRBV6-5 and TRBJ1-1; 8 bases map to TRBD1. CDR1 is MNHEY, CDR2 SVGAGI, per germline. CDR3 length equals 15 residues. The V segment lost 6 bases and the J segment 4 bases; nucleotides outside the gene matches: 10. The CDR3: CASSLHDRGGTEAFF. Written as DNA, the CDR3 is TGTGCCAGCAGCCTACATGACAGGGGCGGCACTGAAGCTTTCTTT.

The V and J genes are TRBV9 and TRBJ1-6, with D possibly matching TRBD1 (5 bases). Trimming removed 0 bases at V and 10 bases at J, with 11 bases between. Germline CDR1 and CDR2: SGDLS and YYNGEE. This CDR3 comprises 14 residues. The CDR3 reads CASSVDTGSSPLHF. The CDR3 coding sequence is TGTGCCAGCAGCGTAGATACAGGATCCTCACCCCTCCACTTT.

This clone appeared once. V gene TRBV5-1 combines with J gene TRBJ2-1; no reliable D call. The CDR3 runs to 14 residues. V dropped 7 bases and J dropped 5 bases, with 16 bases sitting between them. From germline, CDR1 is SGHRS and CDR2 YFSETQ. In nucleotides, the CDR3 is TGCGCCAGCCGCCCCTTAAGCTCTAACAATGAGCAGTTCTTC. Translating it yields CASRPLSSNNEQFF.

The chain joins TRBV9 to TRBJ2-7, with unresolved D. This CDR3 has 14 amino acids. Germline loops: CDR1 SGDLS, CDR2 YYNGEE. The V and J ends lost 0 bases and 2 bases respectively, with 9 bases between them. The CDR3 protein is CASSVASNTYEQYF. As DNA, the CDR3 is TGTGCCAGCAGCGTAGCCAGTAACACCTACGAGCAGTACTTC.

The chain couples TRBV29-1 to TRBJ1-4; TRBD1 agrees at 9 bases. Trimming took 4 bases from V and 3 from J; bases not matched to a gene: 6. CDR1 SQVTM and CDR2 ANQGSEA come from the germline V gene. The CDR3 runs 15 residues. The CDR3 nucleotides are TGCAGCGTTGGCGACAGGGGGATTCCTAATGAAAAACTGTTTTTT. Its translation: CSVGDRGIPNEKLFF.

The CDR3 sequence: CASSEGADETQYF. CDR3 sequence (DNA): TGTGCCAGCAGCGAAGGGGCCGATGAGACCCAGTACTTC. The chain uses TRBV5-6 and TRBJ2-5, with D possibly being TRBD1 (5 bases). The CDR3 loop spans 13 amino acids. V lost 4 bases to trimming and J lost 5 bases, with 12 bases between them. Germline V gene lookup returns CDR1 SGHDT and CDR2 YYEEEE.

The chain carries TRBV19 and TRBJ2-7, with a possible D match to TRBD1 (5 bases). CDR1 LNHDA and CDR2 SQIVND come from the germline V gene (reference sequence). The V end was cut by 6 bases, the J end by 3 bases, with 15 bases between. The CDR3 consists of 14 residues. CDR3 protein: CASSPLQDSYEQYF. In DNA, the CDR3 is TGTGCCAGTAGCCCTCTTCAAGACAGCTACGAGCAGTACTTC. The variable domain in full, with the rest retrieved from reference TRBV19 and TRBJ2-7, is DGGITQSPKYLFRKEGQNVTLSCEQNLNHDAMYWYRQDPGQGLRLIYYSQIVNDFQKGDIAEGYSVSREKKESFPLTVTSAQKNPTAFYLCASSPLQDSYEQYFGPGTRLTVT.

The chain employs TRBV3-1 (or the pseudogene TRBV3-2) and TRBJ2-3; D uncertain. V was trimmed by 4 bases and J by 4 bases, leaving 9 bases between them. Per the germline V gene, CDR1 is LGHDT and CDR2 is YNNKEL (reference sequence). The CDR3 is made up of 13 amino acids. DNA of the CDR3: TGTGCCAGCAGCCTCTACAGTGCAGATACGCAGTATTTT. This encodes CASSLYSADTQYF.

The V gene is TRBV10-3, the J gene TRBJ1-1; D gene unclear. The CDR3 covers 12 residues. Trimming took 2 bases from V and 5 from J, leaving 6 bases between them. In germline, CDR1 is ENHRY, CDR2 SYGVKD. DNA for the CDR3: TGTGCCATCAGTGAGGGGAGGACTGAAGCTTTCTTT. Residues: CAISEGRTEAFF.